This TCR beta chain was documented in a study of cytomegalovirus exposure and HLA in healthy donors. Points from the study as a whole: Later analysis found that TCR beta chains associated with HLA were more clonally expanded than other, equally common chains.

The PCR employed 60 Vbeta primers together with 13 Jbeta primers. Generated by immunoSEQ multiplex PCR, the TCRdb table keeps only in-frame clones and is missing some. The repertoire holds over 130,000 clones, roughly 62% seen once, with about 1.8% in the top ten. Points on this clone: The antigen is unknown.

The V segment lost 8 bases and the J segment 8 bases; nucleotides outside the gene matches: 11. Germline V gene sequence: CDR1 MNHEY, CDR2 SVGAGI. The CDR3 is 14 residues long. The clonotype was recovered from a male donor in good health and CMV-seronegative. This sequence joins TRBV6-5 and TRBJ1-2, with 10 bases identical to TRBD1. The sample taken for sequencing was PBMCs. The CDR3 DNA follows: TGTGCCAGCTATTATCCGGGACAGGGGAGAGGCTACACCTTC. It is translated as CASYYPGQGRGYTF.